This TCR beta chain was recovered during a study of radiotherapy plus CTLA-4 blockade in lung cancer. Data came from immunoSEQ multiplex PCR; TCRdb stores just in-frame clones and leaves some out. The sample records about 70,000 clones, 70% to 85% being singletons. CDR3 length: 19 residues. V was pared by 0 bases and J by 0 bases, with 9 bases of the junction left unmatched. Germline V gives CDR1 SGHAT, CDR2 FQNNGV. Points from the study as a whole: Radiotherapy with ipilimumab was followed by blood expansion of tumor-derived clones.

Focal radiation plus CTLA-4 blockade with ipilimumab was given to patients with chemo-refractory metastatic non-small-cell lung cancer. For this clone: The antigen is undetermined.

The chain links TRBV11-2 to TRBJ2-1; 9 bases map to TRBD2. The sample in question was peripheral blood, obtained from a patient treated with radiotherapy plus ipilimumab. This sequence originates from a human donor with non-small cell lung cancer who had a complete response to radiotherapy plus ipilimumab. As DNA, the CDR3 is TGTGCCAGCAGCTTAGATCATTCTAGCGGGGTTCGCTCCTACAATGAGCAGTTCTTC. Amino acid sequence: CASSLDHSSGVRSYNEQFF. Full variable domain (outside the CDR3, taken from reference TRBV11-2 and TRBJ2-1): EAGVAQSPRYKIIEKRQSVAFWCNPISGHATLYWYQQILGQGPKLLIQFQNNGVVDDSQLPKDRFSAERLKGVDSTLKIQPAKLEDSAVYLCASSLDHSSGVRSYNEQFFGPGTRLTVL.